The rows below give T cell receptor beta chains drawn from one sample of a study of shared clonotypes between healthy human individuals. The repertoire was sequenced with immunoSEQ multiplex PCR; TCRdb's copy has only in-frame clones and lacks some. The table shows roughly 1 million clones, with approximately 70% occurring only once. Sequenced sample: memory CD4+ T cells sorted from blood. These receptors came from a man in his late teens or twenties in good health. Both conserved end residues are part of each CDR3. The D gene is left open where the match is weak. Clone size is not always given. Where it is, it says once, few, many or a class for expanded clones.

CDR3 protein: CASSLGPGGVIGELFF
CDR3 DNA: TGCGCCAGCAGCTTGGGACCGGGAGGTGTTATCGGGGAGCTGTTTTTT
V gene: TRBV5-1
J gene: TRBJ2-2
D gene: TRBD2
clone size: few

CDR3 protein: CASSQSRPGELFF
CDR3 DNA: TGTGCCAGCAGCCAAAGTCGGCCCGGGGAGCTGTTTTTT
V gene: TRBV16
J gene: TRBJ2-2
D gene: -
clone size: once

CDR3 protein: CASSLEDVGTGGYEQFF
CDR3 DNA: TGTGCCAGCAGCTTGGAGGACGTCGGGACAGGTGGTTATGAGCAGTTCTTC
V gene: TRBV5-4
J gene: TRBJ2-1
D gene: TRBD1
clone size: once

CDR3 protein: CATSTLAGGTYEQYF
CDR3 DNA: TGTGCCACCAGTACTCTAGCGGGGGGAACCTACGAGCAGTACTTC
V gene: TRBV15
J gene: TRBJ2-7
D gene: TRBD2
clone size: -

CDR3 protein: CASSSRTSPNQETQYF
CDR3 DNA: TGTGCCAGCAGCAGTAGGACTAGCCCTAACCAAGAGACCCAGTACTTC
V gene: TRBV5-4
J gene: TRBJ2-5
D gene: TRBD2
clone size: -

CDR3 protein: CASSVASGSNTGELFF
CDR3 DNA: TGTGCCAGTAGTGTGGCTAGCGGGAGTAACACCGGGGAGCTGTTTTTT
V gene: TRBV19
J gene: TRBJ2-2
D gene: TRBD2
clone size: -

CDR3 protein: CASSASGGAYGYTF
CDR3 DNA: TGTGCCAGCAGCGCCTCAGGGGGTGCCTATGGCTACACCTTC
V gene: TRBV11-2
J gene: TRBJ1-2
D gene: TRBD1
clone size: -

CDR3 protein: CASSNPSYMNTEAFF
CDR3 DNA: TGTGCCAGTAGTAACCCCAGCTACATGAACACTGAAGCTTTCTTT
V gene: TRBV19
J gene: TRBJ1-1
D gene: -
clone size: -

CDR3 protein: CASSFDLGTQYF
CDR3 DNA: TGCGCCAGCAGCTTTGACCTAGGGACCCAGTACTTC
V gene: TRBV5-1
J gene: TRBJ2-5
D gene: -
clone size: -

CDR3 protein: CASTSRGDSGANVLTF
CDR3 DNA: TGTGCCAGCACCTCCCGGGGGGACTCTGGGGCCAACGTCCTGACTTTC
V gene: TRBV28
J gene: TRBJ2-6
D gene: TRBD2
clone size: -

CDR3 protein: CASSHGQGEGYEQYF
CDR3 DNA: TGCGCCAGCAGCCACGGACAGGGGGAAGGCTACGAGCAGTACTTC
V gene: TRBV4-1
J gene: TRBJ2-7
D gene: TRBD1
clone size: -

CDR3 protein: CASSFTRVSSGARETQYF
CDR3 DNA: TGTGCCAGCAGCTTCACCCGAGTGTCTAGCGGGGCCCGCGAGACCCAGTACTTC
V gene: TRBV7-2
J gene: TRBJ2-5
D gene: TRBD2
clone size: -

CDR3 protein: CASSLGGGYEQYF
CDR3 DNA: TGTGCCAGCAGTTTGGGTGGGGGCTACGAGCAGTACTTC
V gene: TRBV28
J gene: TRBJ2-7
D gene: -
clone size: few

CDR3 protein: CASSGPPHQETQYF
CDR3 DNA: TGTGCCAGCAGCGGACCGCCCCACCAAGAGACCCAGTACTTC
V gene: TRBV6-1
J gene: TRBJ2-5
D gene: -
clone size: -

CDR3 protein: CAISDGTNNEQFF
CDR3 DNA: TGTGCCATCAGTGACGGGACTAACAATGAGCAGTTCTTC
V gene: TRBV10-3
J gene: TRBJ2-1
D gene: TRBD2
clone size: once

CDR3 protein: CASSPTLAGVYHTQYF
CDR3 DNA: TGTGCCAGCAGCCCGACCTTAGCGGGGGTATACCATACGCAGTATTTT
V gene: TRBV5-6
J gene: TRBJ2-3
D gene: TRBD2
clone size: -

CDR3 protein: CASSYAASKVAEAFF
CDR3 DNA: TGTGCCAGCAGTTACGCCGCTTCGAAGGTTGCTGAAGCTTTCTTT
V gene: TRBV6-5
J gene: TRBJ1-1
D gene: -
clone size: -

CDR3 protein: CASSLVAGLSSPLHF
CDR3 DNA: TGCGCCAGCAGCTTGGTCGCAGGGTTAAGTTCACCCCTCCACTTT
V gene: TRBV5-1
J gene: TRBJ1-6
D gene: -
clone size: -

CDR3 protein: CASSLDGWGAKNIQYF
CDR3 DNA: TGTGCCAGCAGCTTAGATGGTTGGGGAGCCAAAAACATTCAGTACTTC
V gene: TRBV7-2
J gene: TRBJ2-4
D gene: -
clone size: -

CDR3 protein: CASAEAASGGTETQYF
CDR3 DNA: TGCGCCAGCGCCGAGGCGGCTAGCGGGGGGACTGAGACCCAGTACTTC
V gene: TRBV5-1
J gene: TRBJ2-5
D gene: TRBD2
clone size: -

CDR3 protein: CASTQVGPKTYGYTF
CDR3 DNA: TGTGCCAGCACCCAAGTCGGACCGAAAACCTATGGCTACACCTTC
V gene: TRBV28
J gene: TRBJ1-2
D gene: -
clone size: -

CDR3 protein: CSAEGPGATGELFF
CDR3 DNA: TGCAGCGCAGAGGGGCCAGGGGCCACCGGGGAGCTGTTTTTT
V gene: TRBV29-1
J gene: TRBJ2-2
D gene: -
clone size: -

CDR3 protein: CASRIQGNTEAFF
CDR3 DNA: TGTGCCAGCAGAATACAGGGGAACACTGAAGCTTTCTTT
V gene: TRBV16
J gene: TRBJ1-1
D gene: -
clone size: -

CDR3 protein: CATSRADTPGLNLYGYTF
CDR3 DNA: TGTGCCACCAGCAGGGCTGATACACCGGGACTGAATCTCTATGGCTACACCTTC
V gene: TRBV15
J gene: TRBJ1-2
D gene: -
clone size: -

CDR3 protein: CATSRDSGNEQYF
CDR3 DNA: TGTGCCACCAGCAGAGATAGTGGCAACGAGCAGTACTTC
V gene: TRBV15
J gene: TRBJ2-7
D gene: -
clone size: -

CDR3 protein: CASSRGQGGPDTQYF
CDR3 DNA: TGTGCCAGCAGCCGGGGACAAGGAGGGCCGGATACGCAGTATTTT
V gene: TRBV2
J gene: TRBJ2-3
D gene: -
clone size: -

CDR3 protein: CASSVQGGAVRTEAFF
CDR3 DNA: TGTGCCAGCAGCGTACAAGGGGGGGCAGTGCGGACTGAAGCTTTCTTT
V gene: TRBV9
J gene: TRBJ1-1
D gene: -
clone size: -

CDR3 protein: CASSLVGQQSSGNTIYF
CDR3 DNA: TGTGCCAGCAGCTTAGTAGGACAGCAGAGCTCTGGAAACACCATATATTTT
V gene: TRBV7-8
J gene: TRBJ1-3
D gene: -
clone size: -

CDR3 protein: CASSFQSGSSYEQYF
CDR3 DNA: TGCGCCAGCAGCTTCCAAAGCGGGAGCTCCTACGAGCAGTACTTC
V gene: TRBV5-1
J gene: TRBJ2-7
D gene: TRBD2
clone size: -

CDR3 protein: CASSSRTGNQPQHF
CDR3 DNA: TGTGCCAGCAGCTCAAGGACCGGCAATCAGCCCCAGCATTTT
V gene: TRBV7-8
J gene: TRBJ1-5
D gene: -
clone size: -

CDR3 protein: CASRRDGSYEQYF
CDR3 DNA: TGTGCCAGTAGAAGGGACGGCTCCTACGAGCAGTACTTC
V gene: TRBV19
J gene: TRBJ2-7
D gene: -
clone size: -

CDR3 protein: CASSEGQGGYNQPQHF
CDR3 DNA: TGTGCCAGCAGTGAGGGACAGGGAGGCTACAATCAGCCCCAGCATTTT
V gene: TRBV6-1
J gene: TRBJ1-5
D gene: TRBD1
clone size: -

CDR3 protein: CASSAMGAGVGDTQYF
CDR3 DNA: TGTGCCAGCAGTGCCATGGGAGCGGGGGTAGGAGATACGCAGTATTTT
V gene: TRBV2
J gene: TRBJ2-3
D gene: TRBD2
clone size: -

CDR3 protein: CASSRTSGHYEQYF
CDR3 DNA: TGCGCCAGCAGCCGGACTAGCGGGCACTACGAGCAGTACTTC
V gene: TRBV5-1
J gene: TRBJ2-7
D gene: TRBD2
clone size: many

CDR3 protein: CASSPSGGSDTQYF
CDR3 DNA: TGTGCCAGTTCCCCTAGCGGGGGTTCAGATACGCAGTATTTT
V gene: TRBV19
J gene: TRBJ2-3
D gene: TRBD2
clone size: -

CDR3 protein: CAWSFRATEAFF
CDR3 DNA: TGTGCCTGGAGTTTTAGGGCCACTGAAGCTTTCTTT
V gene: TRBV30
J gene: TRBJ1-1
D gene: -
clone size: few

CDR3 protein: CASSDSSSNQPQHF
CDR3 DNA: TGTGCCAGCAGTGACAGTTCTAGCAATCAGCCCCAGCATTTT
V gene: TRBV6-1
J gene: TRBJ1-5
D gene: -
clone size: -

CDR3 protein: CASSQVRAGGSYEQYF
CDR3 DNA: TGCGCCAGCAGCCAAGTTCGAGCGGGGGGTTCCTACGAGCAGTACTTC
V gene: TRBV4-1
J gene: TRBJ2-7
D gene: TRBD2
clone size: once

CDR3 protein: CASSPPIGVASEKLFF
CDR3 DNA: TGTGCCAGCTCACCACCGATCGGGGTCGCGAGTGAAAAACTGTTTTTT
V gene: TRBV18
J gene: TRBJ1-4
D gene: -
clone size: once

CDR3 protein: CASSLAGIETQYF
CDR3 DNA: TGTGCCAGCAGCTTAGCAGGGATAGAGACCCAGTACTTC
V gene: TRBV11-2
J gene: TRBJ2-5
D gene: -
clone size: -

CDR3 protein: CASSLRRQGANEKLFF
CDR3 DNA: TGTGCCAGCAGCTTACGACGACAGGGAGCTAATGAAAAACTGTTTTTT
V gene: TRBV7-9
J gene: TRBJ1-4
D gene: TRBD1
clone size: -

CDR3 protein: CASSVGIAGVRDTQYF
CDR3 DNA: TGTGCCAGTAGTGTGGGTATAGCGGGGGTCAGGGATACGCAGTATTTT
V gene: TRBV19
J gene: TRBJ2-3
D gene: TRBD2
clone size: -

CDR3 protein: CASSKGPNYGYTF
CDR3 DNA: TGTGCCAGCAGTAAGGGGCCGAACTATGGCTACACCTTC
V gene: TRBV5-6
J gene: TRBJ1-2
D gene: -
clone size: -

CDR3 protein: CAGKGQKKETQYF
CDR3 DNA: TGTGCCGGAAAGGGACAGAAAAAAGAGACCCAGTACTTC
V gene: TRBV6-1
J gene: TRBJ2-5
D gene: TRBD1
clone size: -

CDR3 protein: CASSVLQNTEAFF
CDR3 DNA: TGTGCCAGCAGCGTACTGCAGAACACTGAAGCTTTCTTT
V gene: TRBV9
J gene: TRBJ1-1
D gene: -
clone size: -

CDR3 protein: CASRPPGQSLNYGYTF
CDR3 DNA: TGTGCCAGCAGACCCCCGGGACAAAGCCTCAACTATGGCTACACCTTC
V gene: TRBV28
J gene: TRBJ1-2
D gene: -
clone size: few

CDR3 protein: CATQGYKNNEQFF
CDR3 DNA: TGTGCCACCCAGGGGTACAAAAACAATGAGCAGTTCTTC
V gene: TRBV6-1
J gene: TRBJ2-1
D gene: -
clone size: -

CDR3 protein: CASSLGRGLAGTDTQYF
CDR3 DNA: TGTGCCAGCAGCTTAGGCCGAGGACTAGCGGGCACAGATACGCAGTATTTT
V gene: TRBV7-2
J gene: TRBJ2-3
D gene: TRBD2
clone size: -

CDR3 protein: CASSTRLTDTQYF
CDR3 DNA: TGTGCCAGCAGTACCCGCCTCACAGATACGCAGTATTTT
V gene: TRBV6-5
J gene: TRBJ2-3
D gene: -
clone size: -

CDR3 protein: CAWSVQGDTQYF
CDR3 DNA: TGTGCCTGGAGTGTACAAGGAGATACGCAGTATTTT
V gene: TRBV30
J gene: TRBJ2-3
D gene: -
clone size: -

CDR3 protein: CASSLEARIYEQYF
CDR3 DNA: TGTGCCAGCAGCTTGGAGGCTCGAATCTACGAGCAGTACTTC
V gene: TRBV5-4
J gene: TRBJ2-7
D gene: -
clone size: -

CDR3 protein: CAWSHGTNSYNEQFF
CDR3 DNA: TGTGCCTGGAGTCACGGGACAAACTCCTACAATGAGCAGTTCTTC
V gene: TRBV30
J gene: TRBJ2-1
D gene: -
clone size: -

CDR3 protein: CASSEGLSNTGELFF
CDR3 DNA: TGTGCCAGCAGTGAGGGCCTCTCTAACACCGGGGAGCTGTTTTTT
V gene: TRBV2
J gene: TRBJ2-2
D gene: -
clone size: -

CDR3 protein: CASSSGLTNEKLFF
CDR3 DNA: TGTGCCAGCAGCTCGGGACTGACTAATGAAAAACTGTTTTTT
V gene: TRBV11-2
J gene: TRBJ1-4
D gene: -
clone size: once

CDR3 protein: CASSQGARSETQYF
CDR3 DNA: TGTGCCAGCAGCCAAGGGGCCCGCTCAGAGACCCAGTACTTC
V gene: TRBV14
J gene: TRBJ2-5
D gene: -
clone size: few